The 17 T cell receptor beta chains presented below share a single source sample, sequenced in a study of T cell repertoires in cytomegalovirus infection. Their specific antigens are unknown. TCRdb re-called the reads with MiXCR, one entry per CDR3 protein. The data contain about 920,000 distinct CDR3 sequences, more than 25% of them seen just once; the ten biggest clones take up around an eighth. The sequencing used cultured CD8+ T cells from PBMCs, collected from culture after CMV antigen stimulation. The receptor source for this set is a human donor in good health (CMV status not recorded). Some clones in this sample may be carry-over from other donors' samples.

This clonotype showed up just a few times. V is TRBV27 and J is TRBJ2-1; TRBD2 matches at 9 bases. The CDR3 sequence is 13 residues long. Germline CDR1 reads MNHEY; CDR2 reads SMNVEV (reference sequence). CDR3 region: CSAGGDLYNEQFF. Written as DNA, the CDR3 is TGTTCAGCGGGGGGTGACCTCTACAATGAGCAGTTCTTC.

CDR3 in DNA: TGTGCCAGCAGCGGGGAGTATAGCAATCAGCCCCAGCATTTT. This codes for CASSGEYSNQPQHF. The chain joins TRBV11-2 to TRBJ1-5; D not certain. The V gene lost 5 bases and the J gene lost 0 bases, with 8 bases spanning the gap. This CDR3 is built from 14 residues. Germline V gene data show CDR1 as SGHAT and CDR2 as FQNNGV.

The chain's CDR3 is CASGGVGGPRFEQFF. CDR3 in DNA: TGTGCTAGTGGGGGAGTGGGGGGGCCACGCTTCGAGCAGTTCTTC. The chain employs TRBV12-5 and TRBJ2-1; a weak D match, TRBD2 (7 bases). The CDR3 totals 15 residues. The V end was cut by 6 bases, the J end by 10 bases, with 22 bases between. The V gene's germline CDR1 is LGHNT and CDR2 FRNRAP.

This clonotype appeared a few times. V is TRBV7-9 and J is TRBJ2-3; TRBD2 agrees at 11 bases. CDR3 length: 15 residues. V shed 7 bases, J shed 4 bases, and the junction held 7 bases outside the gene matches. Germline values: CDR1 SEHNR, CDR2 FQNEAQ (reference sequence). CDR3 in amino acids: CASIPLAGGSDTQYF. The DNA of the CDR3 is TGTGCCAGCATCCCCTTAGCGGGGGGGTCAGATACGCAGTATTTT.

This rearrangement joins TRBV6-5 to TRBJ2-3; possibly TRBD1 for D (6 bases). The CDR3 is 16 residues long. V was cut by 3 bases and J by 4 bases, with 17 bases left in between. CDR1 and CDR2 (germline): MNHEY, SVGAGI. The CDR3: CASSYGTPGNADTQYF. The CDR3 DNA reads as TGTGCCAGCAGTTATGGGACACCAGGGAATGCAGATACGCAGTATTTT.

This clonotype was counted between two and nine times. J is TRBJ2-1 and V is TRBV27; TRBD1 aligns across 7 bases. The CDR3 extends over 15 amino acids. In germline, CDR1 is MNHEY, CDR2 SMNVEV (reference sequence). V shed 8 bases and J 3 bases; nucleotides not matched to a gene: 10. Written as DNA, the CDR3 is TGTGCCAGCGGACTGCCGGGACAGCACTACAATGAGCAGTTCTTC. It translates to CASGLPGQHYNEQFF.

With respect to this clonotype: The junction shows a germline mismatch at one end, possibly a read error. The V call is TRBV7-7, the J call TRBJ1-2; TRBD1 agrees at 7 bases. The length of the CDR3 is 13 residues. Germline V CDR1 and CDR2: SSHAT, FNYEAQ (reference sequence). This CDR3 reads CASSLTGVEGYTF. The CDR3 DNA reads TGTGCTAGCAGCTTAACAGGGGTTGAAGGCTACACCTTC.

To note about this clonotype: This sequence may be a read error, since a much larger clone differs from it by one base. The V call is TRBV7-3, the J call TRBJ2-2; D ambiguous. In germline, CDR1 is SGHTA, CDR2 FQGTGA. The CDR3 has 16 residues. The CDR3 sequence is CASSLTHRPNTGQLFF. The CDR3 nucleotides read TGTGCCAGCAGCTTAACACACCGCCCGAACACCGGGCAGCTGTTTTTT.

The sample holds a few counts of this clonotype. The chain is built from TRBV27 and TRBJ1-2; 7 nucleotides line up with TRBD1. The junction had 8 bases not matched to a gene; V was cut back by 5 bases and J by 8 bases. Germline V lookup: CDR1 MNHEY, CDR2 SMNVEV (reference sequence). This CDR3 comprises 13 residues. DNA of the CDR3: TGTGCCAGCAGTCCCGGGACAGTGAGCGGCTACACCTTC. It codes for CASSPGTVSGYTF.

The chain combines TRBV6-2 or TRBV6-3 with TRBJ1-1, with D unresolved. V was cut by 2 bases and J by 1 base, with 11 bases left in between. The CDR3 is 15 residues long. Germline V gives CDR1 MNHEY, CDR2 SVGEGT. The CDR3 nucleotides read TGTGCCAGCAGTTACGACCAGGCTCCGAACACTGAAGCTTTCTTT. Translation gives CASSYDQAPNTEAFF.

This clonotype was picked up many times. CDR3 in DNA: TGTGCCAGCAGCCCTAGCGGGGGGCGATCAGATACGCAGTATTTT. It is translated as CASSPSGGRSDTQYF. V usage is TRBV7-8 and J usage is TRBJ2-3; 11 nucleotides agree with TRBD2. V was clipped by 5 bases and J by 4 bases; unmatched bases: 5. Per germline, CDR1 SGHVS and CDR2 FQNEAQ. This CDR3 contains 15 residues. The full variable domain, completed using reference TRBV7-8 and TRBJ2-3, is GAGVSQSPRYKVAKRGQDVALRCDPISGHVSLFWYQQALGQGPEFLTYFQNEAQLDKSGLPSDRFFAERPEGSVSTLKIQRTQQEDSAVYLCASSPSGGRSDTQYFGPGTRLTVL.

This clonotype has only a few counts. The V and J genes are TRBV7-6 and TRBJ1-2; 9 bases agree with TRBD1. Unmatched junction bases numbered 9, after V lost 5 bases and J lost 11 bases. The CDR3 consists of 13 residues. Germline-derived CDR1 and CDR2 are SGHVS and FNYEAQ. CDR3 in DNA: TGTGCCAGCAGCCGGTCGGGACAGGGTCCATACACCTTC. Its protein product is CASSRSGQGPYTF.

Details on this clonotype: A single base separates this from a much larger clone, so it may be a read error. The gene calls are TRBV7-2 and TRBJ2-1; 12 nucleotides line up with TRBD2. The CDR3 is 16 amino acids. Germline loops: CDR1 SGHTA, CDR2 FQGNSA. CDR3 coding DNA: TGTGCCAGCAGCCCTAGCGGGGGGGCAGTGTGGGGTGAGCAGCTCTTC. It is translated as CASSPSGGAVWGEQLF. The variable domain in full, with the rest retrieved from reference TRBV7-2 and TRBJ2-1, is GAGVSQSPSNKVTEKGKDVELRCDPISGHTALYWYRQSLGQGLEFLIYFQGNSAPDKSGLPSDRFSAERTGGSVSTLTIQRTQQEDSAVYLCASSPSGGAVWGEQLFGPGTRLTVL.

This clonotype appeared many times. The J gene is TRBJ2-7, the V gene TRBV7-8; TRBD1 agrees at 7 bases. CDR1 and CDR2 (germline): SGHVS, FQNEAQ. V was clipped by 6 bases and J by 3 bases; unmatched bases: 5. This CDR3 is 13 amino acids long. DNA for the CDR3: TGTGCCAGCAGTCGGGGACAGTTCTACGAGCAGTACGTC. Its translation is CASSRGQFYEQYV.

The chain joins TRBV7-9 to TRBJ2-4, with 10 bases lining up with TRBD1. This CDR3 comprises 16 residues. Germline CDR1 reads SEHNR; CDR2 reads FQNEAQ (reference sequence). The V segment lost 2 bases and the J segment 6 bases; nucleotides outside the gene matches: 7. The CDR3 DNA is TGTGCCAGCAGCTTATCCCGGGACAGGGGTCGAAACATTCAGTACTTC. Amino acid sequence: CASSLSRDRGRNIQYF.

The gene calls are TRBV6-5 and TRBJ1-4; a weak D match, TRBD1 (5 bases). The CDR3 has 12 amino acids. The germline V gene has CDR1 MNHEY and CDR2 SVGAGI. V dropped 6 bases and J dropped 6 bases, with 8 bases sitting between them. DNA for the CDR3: TGTGCCAGCAGGGGGGGTTATGAAAAACTGTTTTTT. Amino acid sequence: CASRGGYEKLFF.

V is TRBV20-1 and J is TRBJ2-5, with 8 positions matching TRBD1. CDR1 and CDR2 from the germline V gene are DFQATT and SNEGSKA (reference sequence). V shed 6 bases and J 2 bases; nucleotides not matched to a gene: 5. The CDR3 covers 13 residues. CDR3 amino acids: CSALWTGQETQYF. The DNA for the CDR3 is TGCAGTGCACTTTGGACAGGGCAAGAGACCCAGTACTTC.